A selection of T cell receptor beta chains follows, all from one sample in a study of blood T cells in healthy people across ages. TCRdb re-analysed the 5' RACE reads in MiXCR, keeping a single row per CDR3 protein. Here the sample spans some 730,000 distinct CDR3 sequences, about a fifth being singletons. Sequencing was performed on blood. The source of these receptors is a man aged 70 or older in good health. Both conserved end residues are part of each CDR3. A D gene is named only where the DNA matches it firmly. Clone size appears in some rows only: once, few, many, or a class for an expanded clone.

J: TRBJ2-3; V: TRBV4-2; D: TRBD2; size: -; DNA: TGTGCCAGCAGCCAGGATATTAGCGGGCGGGAGAGGACAGATACGCAGTATTTT; CDR3: CASSQDISGRERTDTQYF
J: TRBJ2-2; V: TRBV6-2/TRBV6-3; D: TRBD2; size: -; DNA: TGTGCCAGCAGTCCCGGGACTATTGTCGGGGAGCTGTTTTTT; CDR3: CASSPGTIVGELFF
J: TRBJ1-2; V: TRBV6-1; D: -; size: -; DNA: TGTGCCAGCAGTGTGCCGGTCCTCATGGGCTACACCTTC; CDR3: CASSVPVLMGYTF
J: TRBJ1-6; V: TRBV12-3/TRBV12-4; D: -; size: -; DNA: TGTGCCAGCAGTAGACAGGCCAGCTCCTATAATTCACCCCTCCACTTT; CDR3: CASSRQASSYNSPLHF
J: TRBJ2-5; V: TRBV7-9; D: -; size: many; DNA: TGTGCCAGCAGCTTACAAGGCTTCGAGACCCAGTACTTC; CDR3: CASSLQGFETQYF
J: TRBJ1-1; V: TRBV4-1; D: -; size: few; DNA: TGCGCCAGCAGCCAAGTCTATAGTGAAGCTTTCTTT; CDR3: CASSQVYSEAFF
J: TRBJ2-7; V: TRBV20-1; D: -; size: few; DNA: TGCAGTGCCGGGGACACCTTCTACGAGCAGTACTTC; CDR3: CSAGDTFYEQYF
J: TRBJ1-2; V: TRBV11-2; D: -; size: -; DNA: TGTGCCAGCAGCCCTCAGCCGGGGGGGTCCTATGGCTACACCTTC; CDR3: CASSPQPGGSYGYTF
J: TRBJ2-3; V: TRBV12-3/TRBV12-4; D: -; size: -; DNA: TGTGCCAGCAGTTGGGACTTCACAGATACGCAGTATTTT; CDR3: CASSWDFTDTQYF
J: TRBJ2-3; V: TRBV4-3; D: -; size: few; DNA: TGCGCCAGCAGCCAAGATTGGGCTAGATCCCCCCCAGATACGCAGTATTTT; CDR3: CASSQDWARSPPDTQYF
J: TRBJ1-6; V: TRBV12-3/TRBV12-4; D: -; size: -; DNA: TGTGCCAGCAGTTTCGGCAGGGTAGTCTCACCCCTCCACTTT; CDR3: CASSFGRVVSPLHF
J: TRBJ1-6; V: TRBV21-1; D: -; size: -; DNA: TGTGCCAGCCTGGGACAGGGACATTTGAATTCACCCCTCCACTTT; CDR3: CASLGQGHLNSPLHF
J: TRBJ1-5; V: TRBV25-1; D: -; size: -; DNA: TGTGCCAGCAGACAGGAGAATCAGCCCCAGCATTTT; CDR3: CASRQENQPQHF
J: TRBJ2-1; V: TRBV20-1; D: -; size: -; DNA: TGCAGTGCTAACGCGAACAATGAGCAGTTCTTC; CDR3: CSANANNEQFF
J: TRBJ1-4; V: TRBV18; D: -; size: many; DNA: TGTGCCAGCTCACCAGACAGCGGTGAAAAACTGTTTTTT; CDR3: CASSPDSGEKLFF
J: TRBJ1-1; V: TRBV3-1; D: -; size: -; DNA: TGTGCCAGCAGCCGGGGACACCGGAACACTGAAGCTTTCTTT; CDR3: CASSRGHRNTEAFF
J: TRBJ2-1; V: TRBV5-1; D: -; size: few; DNA: TGCGCCAGCAGCTTGGTCGGGGGTGGGAGCTCCTACAATGAGCAGTTCTTC; CDR3: CASSLVGGGSSYNEQFF
J: TRBJ2-1; V: TRBV6-2/TRBV6-3; D: TRBD2; size: few; DNA: TGTGCCAGCAGTTACACCAGACTAGCGGGAGGCCGAGGCAATGAGCAGTTCTTC; CDR3: CASSYTRLAGGRGNEQFF
J: TRBJ2-7; V: TRBV7-9; D: TRBD1; size: few; DNA: TGTGCCAGCGGAAAAACGCTTTACAGGGGGCCATACGAGCAGTACTTC; CDR3: CASGKTLYRGPYEQYF
J: TRBJ2-3; V: TRBV12-3/TRBV12-4; D: TRBD2; size: -; DNA: TGTGCCAGCAGAGGACTAGCGGGTACGAGATCAGATACGGAATATTTT; CDR3: CASRGLAGTRSDTEYF
J: TRBJ2-5; V: TRBV3-1; D: -; size: few; DNA: TGTGCCAGCAGCCAAGATCCCGGGGGGCAGCAAGAGACCCAGTACTTC; CDR3: CASSQDPGGQQETQYF
J: TRBJ2-3; V: TRBV11-2; D: TRBD1; size: few; DNA: TGTGCCAGCAGCGCGACAGGGGGCGACAGACCGCAGTATTTT; CDR3: CASSATGGDRPQYF
J: TRBJ2-3; V: TRBV7-3; D: -; size: -; DNA: TGTGCCGGCAGCTTAATTCCGGGATCTAGCACAGATACGCAGTATTTT; CDR3: CAGSLIPGSSTDTQYF
J: TRBJ2-6; V: TRBV7-2; D: -; size: -; DNA: TGTGCCAGCAGCTTACCTGGGGCCAACGTCCTGACTTTC; CDR3: CASSLPGANVLTF
J: TRBJ1-1; V: TRBV29-1; D: -; size: few; DNA: TGCAGCATGGGGGGACTGAACACTGAAGCTTTCTTT; CDR3: CSMGGLNTEAFF